This T cell receptor beta chain came from a study of shared clonotypes between healthy human individuals. General observations from the study: Researchers sampled only blood; tissue repertoires likely differ.

Worth noting for this clone: Its antigen remains unknown.

The repertoire was sequenced with immunoSEQ multiplex PCR; TCRdb's copy has only in-frame clones and lacks some. The data hold some 1,100,000 clones, with around 82% observed a single time. V lost 5 bases, J lost 1 base, and 14 bases stayed unmatched. CDR1 SEHNR and CDR2 FQNEAQ come from the germline V gene (reference sequence). There are 18 residues in the CDR3. Sequenced sample: memory CD4+ T cells from PBMCs. Subset: CD45RA-negative fraction. The rearrangement links TRBV7-9 to TRBJ1-2; the match to TRBD1 covers 9 bases. This receptor was taken from a man between 18 and 35 years old in good health. Some clones in this sample may be carry-over from other donors' samples. For the CDR3, the DNA is TGTGCCAGCAGCCCAAGGGGCGCCGGGACAGGGTTTAACTATGGCTACACCTTC. It is translated as CASSPRGAGTGFNYGYTF.